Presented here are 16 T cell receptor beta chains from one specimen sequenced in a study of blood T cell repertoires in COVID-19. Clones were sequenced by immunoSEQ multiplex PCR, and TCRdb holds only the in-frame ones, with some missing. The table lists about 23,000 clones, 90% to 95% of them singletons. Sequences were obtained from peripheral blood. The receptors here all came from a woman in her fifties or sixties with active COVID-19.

CDR3 nucleotide sequence: TGTGCCAGTAGGGATGGAGCTAGCGGGCCCCACGAGCAGTACTTC. Translating gives CASRDGASGPHEQYF. The V call is TRBV19, the J call TRBJ2-7; 8 bases agree with TRBD2. V dropped 6 bases and J dropped 5; count of bases not matched to a gene: 12. CDR1 is LNHDA, CDR2 SQIVND, per germline (reference sequence). The CDR3 contains 15 residues.

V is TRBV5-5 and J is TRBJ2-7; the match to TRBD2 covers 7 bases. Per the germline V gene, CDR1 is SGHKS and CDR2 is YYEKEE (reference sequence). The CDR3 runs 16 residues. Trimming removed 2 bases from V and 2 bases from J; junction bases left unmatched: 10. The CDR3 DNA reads TGTGCCAGCAGCTTAGTTCGGGTGGGAGGGACCTACGAGCAGTACTTC. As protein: CASSLVRVGGTYEQYF.

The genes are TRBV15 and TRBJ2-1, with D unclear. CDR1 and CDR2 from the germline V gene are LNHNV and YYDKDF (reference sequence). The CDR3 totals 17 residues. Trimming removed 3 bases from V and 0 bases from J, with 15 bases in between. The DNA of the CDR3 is TGTGCCACCAGCAGCCCCCGACTCCTCCCCTCCTACAATGAGCAGTTCTTC. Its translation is CATSSPRLLPSYNEQFF.

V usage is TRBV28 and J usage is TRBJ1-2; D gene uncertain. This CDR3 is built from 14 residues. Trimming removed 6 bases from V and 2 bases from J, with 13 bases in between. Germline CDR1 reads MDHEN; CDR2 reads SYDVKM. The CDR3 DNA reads TGTGCCAGCAGCACCACATACACCAACTATGGCTACACCTTC. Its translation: CASSTTYTNYGYTF.

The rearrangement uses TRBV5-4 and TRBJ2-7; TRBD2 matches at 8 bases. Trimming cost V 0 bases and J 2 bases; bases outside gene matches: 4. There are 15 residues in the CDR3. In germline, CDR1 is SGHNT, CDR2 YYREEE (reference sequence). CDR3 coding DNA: TGTGCCAGCAGCTTGGCGGTAGCGGGAACCTACGAGCAGTACTTC. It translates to CASSLAVAGTYEQYF.

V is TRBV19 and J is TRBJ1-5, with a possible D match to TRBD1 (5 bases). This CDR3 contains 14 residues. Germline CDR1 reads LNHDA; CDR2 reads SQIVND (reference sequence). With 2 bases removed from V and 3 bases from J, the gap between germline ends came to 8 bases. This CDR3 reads CASSILDTNQPQHF. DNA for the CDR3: TGTGCCAGTAGTATACTGGACACCAATCAGCCCCAGCATTTT.

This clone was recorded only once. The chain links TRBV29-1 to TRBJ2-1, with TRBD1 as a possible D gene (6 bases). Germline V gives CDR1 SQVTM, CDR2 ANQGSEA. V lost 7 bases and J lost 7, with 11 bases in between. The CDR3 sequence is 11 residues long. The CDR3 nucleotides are TGCAGCGCCCTACAGGGAAATGAGCAGTTCTTC. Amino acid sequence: CSALQGNEQFF.

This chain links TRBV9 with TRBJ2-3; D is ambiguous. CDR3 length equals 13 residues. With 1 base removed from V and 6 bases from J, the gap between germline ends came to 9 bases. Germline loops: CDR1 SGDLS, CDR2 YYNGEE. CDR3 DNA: TGTGCCAGCAGCGTATCACTAACGGATACGCAGTATTTT. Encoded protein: CASSVSLTDTQYF.

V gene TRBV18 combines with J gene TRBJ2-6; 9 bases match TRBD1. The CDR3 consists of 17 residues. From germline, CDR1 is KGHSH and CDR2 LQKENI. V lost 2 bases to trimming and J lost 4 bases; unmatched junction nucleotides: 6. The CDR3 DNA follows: TGTGCCAGCTCACCATTGGACAGGGGAGCGGGGGCCAACGTCCTGACTTTC. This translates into CASSPLDRGAGANVLTF.

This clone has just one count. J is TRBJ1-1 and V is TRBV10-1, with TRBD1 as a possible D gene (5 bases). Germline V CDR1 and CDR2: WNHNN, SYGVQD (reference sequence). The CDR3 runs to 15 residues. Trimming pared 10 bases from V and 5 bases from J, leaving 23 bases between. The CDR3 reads CATSPAGAGVTEAFF. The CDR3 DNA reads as TGCGCCACCTCCCCGGCCGGCGCGGGGGTTACTGAAGCTTTCTTT.

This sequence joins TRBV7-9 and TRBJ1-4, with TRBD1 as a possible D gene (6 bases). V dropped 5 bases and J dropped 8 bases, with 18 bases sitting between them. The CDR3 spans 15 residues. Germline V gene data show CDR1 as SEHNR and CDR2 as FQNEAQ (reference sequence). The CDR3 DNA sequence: TGTGCCAGCAGCAGCAGGGGAGGGAGTTCCGAAAAACTGTTTTTT. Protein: CASSSRGGSSEKLFF.

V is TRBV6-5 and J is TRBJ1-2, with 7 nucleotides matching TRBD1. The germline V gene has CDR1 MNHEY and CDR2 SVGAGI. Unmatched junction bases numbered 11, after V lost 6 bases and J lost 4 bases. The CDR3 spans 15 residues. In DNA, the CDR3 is TGTGCCAGCAGAGCCGGGACAGTAATTGCCTATGGCTACACCTTC. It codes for CASRAGTVIAYGYTF.

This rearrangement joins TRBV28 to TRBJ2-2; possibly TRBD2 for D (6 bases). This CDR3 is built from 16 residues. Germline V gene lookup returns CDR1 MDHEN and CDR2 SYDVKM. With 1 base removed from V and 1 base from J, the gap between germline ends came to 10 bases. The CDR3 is CASSLSVGGNTGELFF. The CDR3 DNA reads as TGTGCCAGCAGTTTATCCGTGGGGGGGAACACCGGGGAGCTGTTTTTT.

The CDR3 region is CASSEGRRNGETQYF. CDR3 in DNA: TGTGCCAGCAGTGAAGGACGGCGAAACGGGGAGACCCAGTACTTC. This chain connects TRBV6-1 to TRBJ2-5, with D hard to call. Germline CDR1 MNHNS, CDR2 SASEGT. The CDR3 consists of 15 residues. V was shortened by 1 base and J by 5 bases, with 14 bases between the two germline ends.

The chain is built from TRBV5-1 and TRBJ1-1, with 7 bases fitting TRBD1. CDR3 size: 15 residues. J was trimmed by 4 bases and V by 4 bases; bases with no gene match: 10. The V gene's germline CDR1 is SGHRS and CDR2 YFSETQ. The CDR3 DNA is TGCGCCAGCAGCCATCAGGGGGGCGCGGGCACTGAAGCTTTCTTT. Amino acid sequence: CASSHQGGAGTEAFF.

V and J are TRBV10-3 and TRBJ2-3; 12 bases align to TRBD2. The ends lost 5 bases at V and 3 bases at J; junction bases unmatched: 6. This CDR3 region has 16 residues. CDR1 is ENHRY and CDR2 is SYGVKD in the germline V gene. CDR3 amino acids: CAISLASGGGTDTQYF. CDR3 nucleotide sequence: TGTGCCATCAGTCTGGCTAGCGGGGGGGGAACAGATACGCAGTATTTT.